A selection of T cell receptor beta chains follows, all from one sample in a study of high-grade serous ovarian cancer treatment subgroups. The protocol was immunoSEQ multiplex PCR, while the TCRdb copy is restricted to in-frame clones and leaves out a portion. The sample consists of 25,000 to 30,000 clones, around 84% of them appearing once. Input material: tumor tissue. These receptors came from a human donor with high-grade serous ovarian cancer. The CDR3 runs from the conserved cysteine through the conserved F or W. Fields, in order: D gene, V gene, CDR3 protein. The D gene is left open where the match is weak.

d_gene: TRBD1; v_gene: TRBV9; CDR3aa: CASSPHGTGSGELFF
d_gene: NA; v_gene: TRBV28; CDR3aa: CASSGAGGNYGYTF
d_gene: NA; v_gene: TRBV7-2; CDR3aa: CASSLGGAVLLDGYTF
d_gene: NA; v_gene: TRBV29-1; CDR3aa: CSVQTTAYYEQYF
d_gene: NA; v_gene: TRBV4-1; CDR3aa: CASSQDRGFSRGDEQFF
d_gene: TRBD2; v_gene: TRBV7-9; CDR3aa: CASLGLTNEQFF
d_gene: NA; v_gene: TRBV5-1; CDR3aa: CASSSRTDTGELFF
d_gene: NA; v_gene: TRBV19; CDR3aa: CASAGRLNTEAFF
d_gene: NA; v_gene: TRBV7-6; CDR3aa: CASSQEPGGAHEQYF
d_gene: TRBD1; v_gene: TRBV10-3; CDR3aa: CAISTGTGYTEAFF
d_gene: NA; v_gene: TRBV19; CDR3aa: CASSIRFGSKETQYF
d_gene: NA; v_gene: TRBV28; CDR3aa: CASSFGSGVSNEKLFF
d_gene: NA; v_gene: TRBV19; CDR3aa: CASSPRDHYGYTF
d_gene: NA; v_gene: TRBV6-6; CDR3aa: CASSYGGSQPQHF
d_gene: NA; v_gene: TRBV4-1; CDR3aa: CASSQVPGDYEQYF
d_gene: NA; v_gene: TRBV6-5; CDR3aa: CASSYAVNTEAFF
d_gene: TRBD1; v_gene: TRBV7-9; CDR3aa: CASSPGTGDSNQPQHF
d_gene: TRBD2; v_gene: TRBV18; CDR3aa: CASSKAGGTSTDTQYF
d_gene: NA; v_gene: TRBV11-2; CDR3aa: CASSYATGGTYGYTF
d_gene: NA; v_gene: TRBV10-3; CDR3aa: CAISESILPPMARADNYGYTF
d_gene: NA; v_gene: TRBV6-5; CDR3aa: CASSIRGFYNTEAFF
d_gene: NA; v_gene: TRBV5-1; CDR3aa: CASSLGSADISTEAFF